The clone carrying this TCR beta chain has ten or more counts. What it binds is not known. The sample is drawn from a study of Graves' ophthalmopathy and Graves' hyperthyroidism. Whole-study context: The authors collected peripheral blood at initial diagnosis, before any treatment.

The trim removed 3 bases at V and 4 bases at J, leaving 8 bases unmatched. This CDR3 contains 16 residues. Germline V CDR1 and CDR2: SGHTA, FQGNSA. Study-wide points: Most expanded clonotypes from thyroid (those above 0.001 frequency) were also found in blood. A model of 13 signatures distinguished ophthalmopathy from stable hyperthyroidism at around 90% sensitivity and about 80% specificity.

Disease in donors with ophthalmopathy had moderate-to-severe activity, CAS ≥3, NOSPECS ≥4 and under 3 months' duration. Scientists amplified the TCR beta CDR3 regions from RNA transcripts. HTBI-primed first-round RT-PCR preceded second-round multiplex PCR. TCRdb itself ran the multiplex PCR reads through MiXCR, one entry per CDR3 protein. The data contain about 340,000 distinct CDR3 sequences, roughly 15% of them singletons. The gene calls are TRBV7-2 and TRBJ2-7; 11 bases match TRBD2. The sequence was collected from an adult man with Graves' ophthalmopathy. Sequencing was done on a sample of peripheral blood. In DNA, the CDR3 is TGTGCCAGCAGCTTTCTAGCGGGGGGATTCGGGTACGAGCAGTACTTC. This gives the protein CASSFLAGGFGYEQYF. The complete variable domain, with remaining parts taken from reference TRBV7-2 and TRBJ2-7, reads GAGVSQSPSNKVTEKGKDVELRCDPISGHTALYWYRQSLGQGLEFLIYFQGNSAPDKSGLPSDRFSAERTGGSVSTLTIQRTQQEDSAVYLCASSFLAGGFGYEQYFGPGTRLTVT.